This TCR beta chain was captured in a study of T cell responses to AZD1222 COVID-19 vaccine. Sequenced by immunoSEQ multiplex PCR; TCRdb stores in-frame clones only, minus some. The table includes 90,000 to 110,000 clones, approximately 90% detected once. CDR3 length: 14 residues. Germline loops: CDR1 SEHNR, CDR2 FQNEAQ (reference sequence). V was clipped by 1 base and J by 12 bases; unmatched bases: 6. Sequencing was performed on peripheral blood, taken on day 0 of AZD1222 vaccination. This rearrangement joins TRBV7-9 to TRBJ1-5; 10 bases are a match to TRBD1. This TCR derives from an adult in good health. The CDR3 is CASSLGQGAGLQHF. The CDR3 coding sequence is TGTGCCAGCAGCTTAGGACAGGGGGCTGGTCTCCAGCATTTT.